This T cell receptor (beta chain) emerged from a study of blood T cells in healthy people across ages. Regarding the study as a whole: Estimates based on one million T cells were treated as lower bounds.

Remarks on this clonotype: The target antigen is unknown.

Primers used in a second PCR of about 7 to 12 cycles were a sample-barcoded 5' primer and a J-beta primer mix. TCRdb reprocessed the 5' RACE reads with MiXCR, giving one entry per CDR3 protein. This table holds about 830,000 distinct CDR3 sequences, roughly 60% found once. The source material was blood. The clonotype originates from a man younger than 40 in good health.

CDR3: CASLKGGRADTQYF. In DNA form, the CDR3 reads TGTGCCAGCCTCAAAGGCGGGAGAGCCGATACGCAGTATTTT. J is TRBJ2-3 and V is TRBV13, with 7 bases lining up with TRBD2. V lost 8 bases and J lost 6; bases outside the gene matches: 11. The germline V gene has CDR1 PRHDT and CDR2 FYEKMQ (reference sequence). The CDR3 covers 14 residues.